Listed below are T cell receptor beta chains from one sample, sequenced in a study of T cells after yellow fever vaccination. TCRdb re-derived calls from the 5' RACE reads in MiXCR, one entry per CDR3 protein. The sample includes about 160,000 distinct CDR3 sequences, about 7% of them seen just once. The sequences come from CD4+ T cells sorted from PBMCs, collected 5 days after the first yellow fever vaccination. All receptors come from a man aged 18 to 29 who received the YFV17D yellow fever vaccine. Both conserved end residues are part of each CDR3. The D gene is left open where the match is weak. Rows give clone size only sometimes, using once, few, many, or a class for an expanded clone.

CDR3: CASGLGRGSGIQYF; DNA: TGTGCCAGCGGTCTTGGGCGGGGGTCCGGCATTCAGTACTTC; J: TRBJ2-4; D: -; V: TRBV12-1; size: many
CDR3: CASSLGYEHFF; DNA: TGTGCCAGCAGTTTAGGGTATGAGCATTTCTTC; J: TRBJ2-1; D: -; V: TRBV12-3/TRBV12-4; size: -
CDR3: CSVVGGIDTGELFF; DNA: TGCAGCGTTGTAGGAGGGATCGACACCGGGGAGCTGTTTTTT; J: TRBJ2-2; D: -; V: TRBV29-1; size: few
CDR3: CASSYGPESYEQYF; DNA: TGTGCCAGCAGTTACGGCCCGGAGTCCTACGAGCAGTACTTC; J: TRBJ2-7; D: -; V: TRBV6-5; size: many
CDR3: CASSLIGLGEQFF; DNA: TGTGCCAGCAGTCTTATTGGCCTGGGGGAGCAGTTCTTC; J: TRBJ2-1; D: -; V: TRBV7-3; size: many
CDR3: CASSPDRGRGGLSPLHF; DNA: TGTGCCAGCAGTCCGGACAGGGGGCGCGGAGGCTTGTCACCCCTCCACTTT; J: TRBJ1-6; D: TRBD1; V: TRBV27; size: many
CDR3: CASSLSAQETQYF; DNA: TGCGCCAGCAGCTTGTCGGCACAAGAGACCCAGTACTTC; J: TRBJ2-5; D: -; V: TRBV5-1; size: -
CDR3: CASSAPERGHGELFF; DNA: TGTGCCAGCAGCGCTCCCGAGCGGGGGCACGGGGAGCTGTTTTTT; J: TRBJ2-2; D: TRBD2; V: TRBV2; size: many
CDR3: CASSGGTSALPGELFF; DNA: TGTGCCAGCAGCGGCGGGACTAGCGCTCTCCCCGGGGAGCTGTTTTTT; J: TRBJ2-2; D: TRBD2; V: TRBV9; size: many
CDR3: CASTADGFPYEQYF; DNA: TGTGCCAGCACCGCCGACGGTTTTCCCTACGAGCAGTACTTC; J: TRBJ2-7; D: -; V: TRBV6-1; size: many
CDR3: CASSLTSSGNTIYF; DNA: TGTGCCAGCAGTCTTACAAGCTCTGGAAACACCATATATTTT; J: TRBJ1-3; D: -; V: TRBV12-3/TRBV12-4; size: -
CDR3: CASSPGPNPTGRSPLHF; DNA: TGTGCCAGCAGCCCTGGGCCCAATCCTACAGGGAGATCACCCCTCCACTTT; J: TRBJ1-6; D: -; V: TRBV4-2; size: -
CDR3: CSARVLNTEAFF; DNA: TGCAGTGCTAGAGTGTTAAACACTGAAGCTTTCTTT; J: TRBJ1-1; D: -; V: TRBV20-1; size: many
CDR3: CASSFLGQGFGNTIYF; DNA: TGCGCCAGCAGCTTCCTGGGACAGGGATTTGGAAACACCATATATTTT; J: TRBJ1-3; D: TRBD1; V: TRBV5-1; size: few
CDR3: CSAILRRGQETQYF; DNA: TGCAGTGCTATCCTCAGGCGGGGCCAAGAGACCCAGTACTTC; J: TRBJ2-5; D: -; V: TRBV20-1; size: many
CDR3: CSASNGGGALSHEQFF; DNA: TGCAGTGCTAGTAACGGCGGGGGGGCCCTGTCCCATGAGCAGTTCTTC; J: TRBJ2-1; D: TRBD2; V: TRBV20-1; size: -
CDR3: CASSPGQDMVGTF; DNA: TGTGCCAGCTCACCCGGACAGGATATGGTCGGCACCTTC; J: TRBJ1-2; D: TRBD1; V: TRBV18; size: many
CDR3: CASSEGSTSNQPQHF; DNA: TGCGCCAGCAGCGAAGGCTCCACTAGCAATCAGCCCCAGCATTTT; J: TRBJ1-5; D: -; V: TRBV4-1; size: few
CDR3: CASSPTIPSGGGSEQFF; DNA: TGCGCCAGCAGCCCGACTATCCCTAGCGGGGGGGGGAGTGAGCAGTTCTTC; J: TRBJ2-1; D: TRBD2; V: TRBV5-1; size: -
CDR3: CASSFRGGAFTGELFF; DNA: TGTGCCAGCAGTTTCCGAGGGGGGGCGTTCACCGGGGAGCTGTTTTTT; J: TRBJ2-2; D: -; V: TRBV12-3/TRBV12-4; size: -
CDR3: CASREERDSGANVLTF; DNA: TGTGCCAGCAGGGAAGAACGGGACTCTGGGGCCAACGTCCTGACTTTC; J: TRBJ2-6; D: -; V: TRBV6-1; size: -
CDR3: CASSPPQGSGNTIYF; DNA: TGTGCCAGCTCACCACCACAGGGCTCTGGAAACACCATATATTTT; J: TRBJ1-3; D: -; V: TRBV18; size: -
CDR3: CASSLANLQETQYF; DNA: TGTGCCAGCAGCTTGGCTAACCTCCAAGAGACCCAGTACTTC; J: TRBJ2-5; D: -; V: TRBV5-4; size: many
CDR3: CASSQVDRERSPLHF; DNA: TGCGCCAGCAGCCAAGTGGACAGGGAGAGGTCACCCCTCCACTTT; J: TRBJ1-6; D: TRBD1; V: TRBV4-3; size: many
CDR3: CASSLDPVGNTIYF; DNA: TGCGCCAGCAGCTTGGACCCGGTTGGAAACACCATATATTTT; J: TRBJ1-3; D: -; V: TRBV5-1; size: many
CDR3: CASSSAGGVDTQYF; DNA: TGTGCCAGCAGCTCTGCGGGGGGCGTAGATACGCAGTATTTT; J: TRBJ2-3; D: TRBD2; V: TRBV11-3; size: few
CDR3: CASSQERELYYGYTF; DNA: TGCGCCAGCAGCCAAGAGCGAGAGCTCTACTATGGCTACACCTTC; J: TRBJ1-2; D: -; V: TRBV4-3; size: many
CDR3: CATGEQSSYNSPLHF; DNA: TGCGCAACGGGAGAGCAAAGCTCCTATAATTCACCCCTCCACTTT; J: TRBJ1-6; D: -; V: TRBV4-3; size: many
CDR3: CATSDPGGTDTQYF; DNA: TGTGCCACCAGTGATCCGGGGGGCACAGATACGCAGTATTTT; J: TRBJ2-3; D: -; V: TRBV24-1; size: many
CDR3: CASSQAPLQRGLNTEAFF; DNA: TGCGCCAGCAGCCAAGCCCCTCTTCAGAGAGGCCTGAACACTGAAGCTTTCTTT; J: TRBJ1-1; D: -; V: TRBV4-1; size: many
CDR3: CASSFQGAETQYF; DNA: TGTGCCAGCAGCTTTCAGGGGGCGGAGACCCAGTACTTC; J: TRBJ2-5; D: TRBD1; V: TRBV7-2; size: many
CDR3: CAISESGGEQYF; DNA: TGTGCCATCAGTGAGTCGGGGGGCGAGCAGTACTTC; J: TRBJ2-7; D: -; V: TRBV10-3; size: many
CDR3: CASSLRGGGASYNEQFF; DNA: TGTGCCAGCAGTTTACGGGGTGGGGGGGCCTCCTACAATGAGCAGTTCTTC; J: TRBJ2-1; D: -; V: TRBV7-2; size: few
CDR3: CASSLRSASNTGELFF; DNA: TGTGCCAGCAGCTTAAGGTCGGCTTCGAACACCGGGGAGCTGTTTTTT; J: TRBJ2-2; D: -; V: TRBV7-2; size: -
CDR3: CSAPGGPHSKNIQYF; DNA: TGCAGTGCTCCTGGCGGGCCCCACTCCAAAAACATTCAGTACTTC; J: TRBJ2-4; D: -; V: TRBV20-1; size: many
CDR3: CASSGRETGTEAFF; DNA: TGTGCCAGCAGCGGCCGGGAGACCGGCACTGAAGCTTTCTTT; J: TRBJ1-1; D: -; V: TRBV11-2; size: many
CDR3: CASSLAGTSYEQYF; DNA: TGTGCCAGCAGCTTAGCCGGGACCTCCTACGAGCAGTACTTC; J: TRBJ2-7; D: -; V: TRBV11-2; size: few
CDR3: CASNPGGGYEQYF; DNA: TGCGCCAGCAATCCGGGAGGGGGGTACGAGCAGTACTTC; J: TRBJ2-7; D: TRBD2; V: TRBV5-1; size: many
CDR3: CSARRAGLADTDTQYF; DNA: TGCAGTGCTCGTCGGGCGGGACTAGCGGACACAGATACGCAGTATTTT; J: TRBJ2-3; D: TRBD2; V: TRBV20-1; size: few